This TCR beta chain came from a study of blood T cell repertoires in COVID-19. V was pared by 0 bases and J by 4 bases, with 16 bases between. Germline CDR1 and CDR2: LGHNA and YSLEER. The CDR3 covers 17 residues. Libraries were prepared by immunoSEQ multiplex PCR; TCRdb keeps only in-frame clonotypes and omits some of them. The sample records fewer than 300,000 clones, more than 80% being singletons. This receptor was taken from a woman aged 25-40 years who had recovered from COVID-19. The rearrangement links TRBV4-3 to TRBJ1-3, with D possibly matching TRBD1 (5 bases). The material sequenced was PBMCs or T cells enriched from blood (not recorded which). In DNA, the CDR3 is TGCGCCAGCAGCCAAGATCCATTAGGGGCGGAGGGAAACACCATATATTTT. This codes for CASSQDPLGAEGNTIYF.